The table lists the clone carrying this T cell receptor (beta chain) with many counts. Its antigen is currently unknown. Template-switch 5'RACE cDNA synthesis added a 10-nucleotide unique molecular identifier. From the 5' RACE reads, TCRdb called clonotypes with MiXCR, one entry per CDR3 protein. The sample gives nearly 60,000 distinct CDR3 sequences, about 3.4% of which show up once; approximately 7.1% is in the top ten. Trimming took 2 bases from V and 8 from J, leaving 6 bases between them. This CDR3 spans 10 amino acids. Germline V gives CDR1 DFQATT, CDR2 SNEGSKA (reference sequence). These data come from a study of neurological immune-mediated disorders. Study conclusions and caveats: When the repertoires were sorted by phylogenetic grouping, those of 18 of 34 multiple sclerosis patients ended up in one related-CDR3 cluster, a possible signature.

This TCR was sampled from an older woman with multiple sclerosis. The rearrangement links TRBV20-1 to TRBJ1-2, with D hard to call. Sequenced input: PBMCs. CDR3 in amino acids: CSARIGGYTF. As DNA, the CDR3 is TGCAGTGCTAGAATTGGGGGCTACACCTTC.